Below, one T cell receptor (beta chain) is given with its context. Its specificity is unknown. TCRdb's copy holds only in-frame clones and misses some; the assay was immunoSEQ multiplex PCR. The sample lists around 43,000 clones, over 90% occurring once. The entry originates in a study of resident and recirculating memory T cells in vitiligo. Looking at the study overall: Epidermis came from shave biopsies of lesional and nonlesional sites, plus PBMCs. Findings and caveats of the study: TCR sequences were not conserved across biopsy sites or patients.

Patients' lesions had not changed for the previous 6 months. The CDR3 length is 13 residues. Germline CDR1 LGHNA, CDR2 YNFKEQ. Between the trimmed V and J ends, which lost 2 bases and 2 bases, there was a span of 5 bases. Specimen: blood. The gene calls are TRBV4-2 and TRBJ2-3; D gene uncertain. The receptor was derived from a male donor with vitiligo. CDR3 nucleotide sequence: TGTGCCAGCAGCCAACCCTTCACAGATACGCAGTATTTT. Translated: CASSQPFTDTQYF.